This TCR beta chain was found in a study of blood T cell repertoires in COVID-19. Study details: The United States, Italy and Spain supplied acute and convalescent COVID-19 samples. The analysed material was cDNA or gDNA that came from T cells, B-cell-depleted T cells, or PBMCs.

This clone was counted between two and nine times. V was cut by 4 bases and J by 3 bases, with 19 bases left in between. The CDR3 spans 17 residues. Germline V gene lookup returns CDR1 SGDLS and CDR2 YYNGEE. Authors' analysis steps: Amplifying reference gene primers gave estimates of nucleated cell counts. Here immunoSEQ multiplex PCR was the method, and the copy in TCRdb shows in-frame clones only, minus some. For V, J and clone size, that table is used; D and trimming come from the DNA. Of some 700,000 clones listed, 75% to 90% are singletons. The clonotype originates from a woman younger than 30 with acute or convalescent COVID-19. The chain is built from TRBV9 and TRBJ2-2; maybe TRBD1 (6 bases). The sample taken for sequencing was peripheral blood. The CDR3 region is CASSLGGRGPYTGELFF. DNA for the CDR3: TGTGCCAGCAGCCTAGGAGGCAGGGGCCCTTACACCGGGGAGCTGTTTTTT.